Following are 24 T cell receptor beta chains from one sample sequenced in a study of blood T cell repertoires in COVID-19. Clones were sequenced by immunoSEQ multiplex PCR, and TCRdb holds only the in-frame ones, with some missing. Of 450,000 to 500,000 clones in the sample, 70% to 90% were seen once. Sequencing was done on a sample of PBMCs or T cells enriched from blood (not recorded which). The receptor set was obtained from a woman in her sixties who had recovered from COVID-19.

The DNA for the CDR3 is TGTGCCAGCAGCTTAACCAGGGTTGGAAACACCATATATTTT. It encodes CASSLTRVGNTIYF. The chain carries TRBV7-9 and TRBJ1-3; D may be TRBD1 (5 bases). V dropped 2 bases and J dropped 3 bases, with 8 bases sitting between them. The CDR3 covers 14 residues. Germline CDR1 SEHNR, CDR2 FQNEAQ (reference sequence). The entire variable domain, with the rest obtained from reference TRBV7-9 and TRBJ1-3, is as follows: DTGVSQNPRHKITKRGQNVTFRCDPISEHNRLYWYRQTLGQGPEFLTYFQNEAQLEKSRLLSDRFSAERPKGSFSTLEIQRTEQGDSAMYLCASSLTRVGNTIYFGEGSWLTVV.

The rearrangement links TRBV7-2 to TRBJ2-5; 8 bases align to TRBD2. Unmatched junction bases numbered 5, after V lost 5 bases and J lost 6 bases. Germline V lookup: CDR1 SGHTA, CDR2 FQGNSA. This CDR3 has 13 amino acids. CDR3 region: CASSPRGGQTQYF. The CDR3, as DNA: TGTGCCAGCAGCCCCCGGGGGGGACAGACCCAGTACTTC. The complete variable domain, with remaining parts taken from reference TRBV7-2 and TRBJ2-5, reads GAGVSQSPSNKVTEKGKDVELRCDPISGHTALYWYRQSLGQGLEFLIYFQGNSAPDKSGLPSDRFSAERTGGSVSTLTIQRTQQEDSAVYLCASSPRGGQTQYFGPGTRLLVL.

The chain is built from TRBV4-1 and TRBJ1-6; 9 nucleotides line up with TRBD1. V dropped 1 base and J dropped 9; count of bases not matched to a gene: 1. The CDR3 totals 14 residues. From germline, CDR1 is MGHRA and CDR2 YSYEKL. CDR3 nucleotides: TGCGCCAGCAGCCAAGTACAGGGGGCTTCACCCCTCCACTTT. It is translated as CASSQVQGASPLHF.

This clone was seen only once. V is TRBV9 and J is TRBJ1-3, with D tentatively TRBD1 (5 bases). The germline V gene has CDR1 SGDLS and CDR2 YYNGEE. With 3 bases removed from V and 3 bases from J, the gap between germline ends came to 16 bases. CDR3 length: 16 amino acids. The CDR3 region has the DNA TGTGCCAGCAGCGCTACCCCCCAGGGAGGTGGAAACACCATATATTTT. Amino acid sequence: CASSATPQGGGNTIYF.

This chain uses TRBV2 with TRBJ2-1; TRBD1 aligns across 8 bases. The CDR3 spans 15 residues. From germline, CDR1 is SNHLY and CDR2 FYNNEI. The V and J ends lost 4 bases and 1 base, in that order; junction bases with no gene match: 3. DNA for the CDR3: TGTGCCAGCAGTGTCCAGGGGGCATCCTACAATGAGCAGTTCTTC. Its translation is CASSVQGASYNEQFF.

V usage is TRBV2 and J usage is TRBJ1-5; weak D call: TRBD1 (6 bases). The length of the CDR3 is 14 residues. Trimming removed 3 bases from V and 4 bases from J, with 10 bases in between. The V gene's germline CDR1 is SNHLY and CDR2 FYNNEI. The chain's CDR3 is CASSDSRGNQPQHF. DNA for the CDR3: TGTGCCAGCAGTGACTCCAGGGGAAATCAGCCCCAGCATTTT.

This chain uses TRBV7-2 with TRBJ1-3; 8 nucleotides line up with TRBD1. This CDR3 contains 18 residues. The germline V gene has CDR1 SGHTA and CDR2 FQGNSA. Germline trimming cut 1 base from V and 1 base from J; bases unmatched to any gene: 9. CDR3 coding DNA: TGTGCCAGCAGCTTAGGGAGCGCAGGGGGCCGTTCTGGAAACACCATATATTTT. It yields the protein CASSLGSAGGRSGNTIYF.

This chain connects TRBV2 to TRBJ1-2; TRBD1 matches at 7 bases. CDR3 size: 14 residues. V trimming: 4 bases; J trimming: 4 bases; junction bases outside the gene matches: 6. Germline CDR1 reads SNHLY; CDR2 reads FYNNEI. The DNA for the CDR3 is TGTGCCAGCAGTGGGGACAGTCCCCTCTATGGCTACACCTTC. Amino acids: CASSGDSPLYGYTF.

The rearrangement links TRBV6-5 to TRBJ1-5, with D possibly being TRBD1 (6 bases). Trimming shortened V by 6 bases and J by 0 bases, and 9 bases separated the two germline ends. CDR3 length: 14 amino acids. The germline CDR1 and CDR2 sequences are MNHEY and SVGAGI. CDR3 in amino acids: CASRDSVSNQPQHF. The CDR3 DNA is TGTGCCAGCAGGGACAGTGTTAGCAATCAGCCCCAGCATTTT.

The chain recombines TRBV5-1 with TRBJ1-2; D not resolved. The CDR3 is 14 amino acids. Trimming took 0 bases from V and 8 from J, leaving 14 bases between them. In germline, CDR1 is SGHRS, CDR2 YFSETQ. CDR3 in DNA: TGCGCCAGCAGCTTGGGCTCCGGCGGTGTGGGCTACACCTTC. This codes for CASSLGSGGVGYTF. Based on the CDR3 plus reference TRBV5-1 and TRBJ1-2, the full variable domain is KAGVTQTPRYLIKTRGQQVTLSCSPISGHRSVSWYQQTPGQGLQFLFEYFSETQRNKGNFPGRFSGRQFSNSRSEMNVSTLELGDSALYLCASSLGSGGVGYTFGSGTRLTVV.

This chain connects TRBV19 to TRBJ1-5; D is unclear. Germline assignment: CDR1 LNHDA and CDR2 SQIVND (reference sequence). The CDR3 covers 13 residues. Deletions cut 6 bases from V and 7 bases from J, with 13 bases between. CDR3 region: CASSLKMEQPQHF. CDR3 DNA: TGTGCCAGTAGCCTTAAAATGGAGCAGCCCCAGCATTTT.

The chain links TRBV6-2 or TRBV6-3 to TRBJ2-1; D might be TRBD2 (5 bases). This CDR3 comprises 15 residues. Germline V CDR1 and CDR2: MNHEY, SVGEGT. The V and J ends lost 4 bases and 0 bases respectively, with 10 bases between them. DNA of the CDR3: TGTGCCAGCAGTTTTCTGGGGAGCTCCTACAATGAGCAGTTCTTC. Its translation is CASSFLGSSYNEQFF.

V gene TRBV5-6 combines with J gene TRBJ2-3, with 8 bases fitting TRBD1. The germline gives CDR1 SGHDT, CDR2 YYEEEE. The CDR3 runs to 16 residues. The J segment lost 3 bases and the V segment lost 4 bases, leaving 10 bases of the junction unmatched. The CDR3 loop reads CASSPRDRGTTDTQYF. The CDR3 nucleotides read TGTGCCAGCAGCCCTCGAGACAGGGGTACGACAGATACGCAGTATTTT.

The J gene is TRBJ1-1, the V gene TRBV4-1, with unresolved D. CDR3 size: 15 residues. Germline values: CDR1 MGHRA, CDR2 YSYEKL. V was pared by 1 base and J by 0 bases, with 9 bases between. The CDR3 DNA reads TGCGCCAGCAGCCAAGTAGTTGCCCTGAACACTGAAGCTTTCTTT. Translating it yields CASSQVVALNTEAFF.

The gene calls are TRBV2 and TRBJ2-5, with TRBD1 as a possible D gene (6 bases). The CDR3 is made up of 12 amino acids. CDR1 is SNHLY, CDR2 FYNNEI, per germline. V lost 5 bases, J lost 5 bases, and 9 bases lay in between. CDR3 sequence reads: CASSYREETQYF. The CDR3 nucleotides are TGTGCCAGCAGTTACAGGGAGGAGACCCAGTACTTC.

The genes are TRBV3-1 (or the pseudogene TRBV3-2) and TRBJ2-3; TRBD2 matches at 14 bases. From germline, CDR1 is LGHDT and CDR2 YNNKEL (reference sequence). The trim removed 7 bases at V and 5 bases at J, leaving 17 bases unmatched. The CDR3 sequence is 19 residues long. CDR3 loop: CASNPRTSGGPTSRDTQYF. The CDR3 DNA follows: TGTGCCAGCAACCCCAGGACTAGCGGGGGGCCGACTAGTAGAGATACGCAGTATTTT.

The V and J genes are TRBV19 and TRBJ1-5; D uncertain. There are 15 residues in the CDR3. The V end lost 1 base, the J end lost 4 bases, and 11 bases lay between the germline ends. Germline CDR1 reads LNHDA; CDR2 reads SQIVND (reference sequence). The chain's CDR3 is CASSIGGGINQPQHF. The CDR3 nucleotides are TGTGCCAGTAGTATAGGTGGAGGGATTAATCAGCCCCAGCATTTT.

This chain connects TRBV6-5 to TRBJ1-4, with 7 bases aligning to TRBD1. J gave up 4 bases and V 6 bases, and 5 bases lay outside the gene matches. CDR1 is MNHEY and CDR2 is SVGAGI in the germline V gene. The CDR3 is 14 residues long. This CDR3 reads CASRRQGSNEKLFF. CDR3 nucleotides: TGTGCCAGCAGGAGACAGGGAAGTAATGAAAAACTGTTTTTT.

This chain uses TRBV7-2 with TRBJ1-1; 8 bases align to TRBD1. The CDR3 spans 15 residues. Germline-derived CDR1 and CDR2 are SGHTA and FQGNSA. V lost 4 bases, J lost 4 bases, and 8 bases stayed unmatched. The CDR3 region has the DNA TGTGCCAGCAGCTCACCCAGGGGGCCGGGCACTGAAGCTTTCTTT. Translation: CASSSPRGPGTEAFF.

The V and J genes are TRBV19 and TRBJ2-2; 7 bases align to TRBD1. This CDR3 region has 13 residues. Germline-derived CDR1 and CDR2 are LNHDA and SQIVND (reference sequence). V shed 6 bases, J shed 7 bases, and the junction held 5 bases outside the gene matches. The CDR3 sequence is CASSRGWDGELFF. DNA of the CDR3: TGTGCCAGTAGCAGGGGGTGGGACGGGGAGCTGTTTTTT.

The chain carries TRBV7-6 and TRBJ2-1; 10 bases fit TRBD2. V lost 5 bases, J lost 4 bases, and 5 bases stayed unmatched. The CDR3 is 15 residues long. Per germline, CDR1 SGHVS and CDR2 FNYEAQ. This CDR3 is CASSPTSGRYNEQFF. The CDR3 DNA reads TGTGCCAGCAGCCCGACTAGCGGGCGGTACAATGAGCAGTTCTTC. Together with reference TRBV7-6 and TRBJ2-1, the CDR3 gives the full variable domain: GAGVSQSPRYKVTKRGQDVALRCDPISGHVSLYWYRQALGQGPEFLTYFNYEAQQDKSGLPNDRFSAERPEGSISTLTIQRTEQRDSAMYRCASSPTSGRYNEQFFGPGTRLTVL.

The chain uses TRBV6-2 or TRBV6-3 and TRBJ2-3; 9 bases align to TRBD2. V lost 4 bases, J lost 4 bases, and 3 bases stayed unmatched. Germline loops: CDR1 MNHEY, CDR2 SVGEGT. The CDR3 runs to 14 residues. CDR3 amino acids: CASSSASGADTQYF. The CDR3 DNA is TGTGCCAGCAGTTCGGCTAGCGGGGCAGATACGCAGTATTTT.

J is TRBJ1-3 and V is TRBV5-1, with D perhaps matching TRBD1 (5 bases). This CDR3 comprises 16 residues. Germline assignment: CDR1 SGHRS and CDR2 YFSETQ. Trimming shortened V by 0 bases and J by 0 bases, and 10 bases separated the two germline ends. The CDR3 reads CASSLGQTPSGNTIYF. DNA for the CDR3: TGCGCCAGCAGCTTGGGACAGACTCCCTCTGGAAACACCATATATTTT.

The chain couples TRBV21-1 to TRBJ1-6. TRBV21-1 is a pseudogene. The CDR3 covers 15 residues. CDR3 region: CASSKAASSQSPLHF. The DNA for the CDR3 is TGTGCCAGCAGCAAAGCCGCCTCTAGTCAATCACCCCTCCACTTT.